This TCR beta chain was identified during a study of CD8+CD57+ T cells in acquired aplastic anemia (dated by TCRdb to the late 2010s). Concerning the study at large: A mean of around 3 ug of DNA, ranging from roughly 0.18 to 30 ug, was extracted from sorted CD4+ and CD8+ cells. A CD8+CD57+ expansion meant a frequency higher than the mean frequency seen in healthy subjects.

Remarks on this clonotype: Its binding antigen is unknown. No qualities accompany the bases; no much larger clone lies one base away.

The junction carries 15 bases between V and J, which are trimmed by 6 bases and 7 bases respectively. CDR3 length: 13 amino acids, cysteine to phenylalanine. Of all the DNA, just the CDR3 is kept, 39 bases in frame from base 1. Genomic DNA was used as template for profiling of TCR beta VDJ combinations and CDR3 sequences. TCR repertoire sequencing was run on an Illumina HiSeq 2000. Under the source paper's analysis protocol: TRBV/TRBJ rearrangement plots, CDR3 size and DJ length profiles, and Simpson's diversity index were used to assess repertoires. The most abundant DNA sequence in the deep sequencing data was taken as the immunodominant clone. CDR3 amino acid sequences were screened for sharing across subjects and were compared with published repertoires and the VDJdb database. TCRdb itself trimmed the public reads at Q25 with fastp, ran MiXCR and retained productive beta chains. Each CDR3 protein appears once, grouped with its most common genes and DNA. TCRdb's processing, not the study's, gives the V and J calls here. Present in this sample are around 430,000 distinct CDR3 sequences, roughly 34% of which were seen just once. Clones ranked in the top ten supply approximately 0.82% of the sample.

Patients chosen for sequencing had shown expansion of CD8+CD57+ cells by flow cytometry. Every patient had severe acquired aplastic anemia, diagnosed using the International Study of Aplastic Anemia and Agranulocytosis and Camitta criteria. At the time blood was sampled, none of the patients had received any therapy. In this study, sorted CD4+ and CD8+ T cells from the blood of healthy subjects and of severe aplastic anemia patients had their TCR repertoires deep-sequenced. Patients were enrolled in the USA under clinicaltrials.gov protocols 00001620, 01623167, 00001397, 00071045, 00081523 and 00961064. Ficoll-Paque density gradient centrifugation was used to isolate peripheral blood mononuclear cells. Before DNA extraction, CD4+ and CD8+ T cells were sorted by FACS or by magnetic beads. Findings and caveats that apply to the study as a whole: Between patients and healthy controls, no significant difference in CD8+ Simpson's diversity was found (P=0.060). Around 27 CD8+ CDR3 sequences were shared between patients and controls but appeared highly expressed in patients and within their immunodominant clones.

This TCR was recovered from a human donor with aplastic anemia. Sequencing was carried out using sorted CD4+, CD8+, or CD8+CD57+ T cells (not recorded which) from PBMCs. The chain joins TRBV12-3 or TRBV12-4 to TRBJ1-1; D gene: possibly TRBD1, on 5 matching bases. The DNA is TGTGCCAGCAGCCCAAGCCGGGACGGTGAAGCTTTCTTT. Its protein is CASSPSRDGEAFF.